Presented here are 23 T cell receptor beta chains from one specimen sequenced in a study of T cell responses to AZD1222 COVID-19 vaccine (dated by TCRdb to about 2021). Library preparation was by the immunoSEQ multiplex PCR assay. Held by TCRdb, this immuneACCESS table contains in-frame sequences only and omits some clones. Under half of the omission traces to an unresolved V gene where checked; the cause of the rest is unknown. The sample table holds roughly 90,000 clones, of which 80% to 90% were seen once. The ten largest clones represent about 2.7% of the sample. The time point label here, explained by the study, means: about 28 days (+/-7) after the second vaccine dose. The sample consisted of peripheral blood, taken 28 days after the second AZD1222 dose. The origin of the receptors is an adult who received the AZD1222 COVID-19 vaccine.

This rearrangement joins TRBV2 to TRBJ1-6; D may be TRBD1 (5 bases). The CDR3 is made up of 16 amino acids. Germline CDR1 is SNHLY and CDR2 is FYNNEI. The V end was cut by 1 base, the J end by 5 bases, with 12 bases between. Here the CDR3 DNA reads TGTGCCAGCAGTGAAGGGGGGGATGGGAATAATTCACCCCTCCACTTT. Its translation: CASSEGGDGNNSPLHF. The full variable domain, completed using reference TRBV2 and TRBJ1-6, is EPEVTQTPSHQVTQMGQEVILRCVPISNHLYFYWYRQILGQKVEFLVSFYNNEISEKSEIFDDQFSVERPDGSNFTLKIRSTKLEDSAMYFCASSEGGDGNNSPLHFGNGTRLTVT.

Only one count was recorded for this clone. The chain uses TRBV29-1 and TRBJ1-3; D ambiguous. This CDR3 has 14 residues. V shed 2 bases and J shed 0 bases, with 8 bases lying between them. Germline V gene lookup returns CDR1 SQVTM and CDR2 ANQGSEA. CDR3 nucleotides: TGCAGCGTTGAATCGCCGGTCTCTGGAAACACCATATATTTT. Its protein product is CSVESPVSGNTIYF.

This chain's CDR3 is CASSLIGNYYSYEQYF. In DNA form, the CDR3 reads TGTGCCAGCAGCTTAATCGGCAATTACTACTCCTACGAGCAGTACTTC. The rearrangement uses TRBV5-6 and TRBJ2-7; D call uncertain. V was shortened by 2 bases and J by 0 bases, with 15 bases between the two germline ends. Germline V lookup: CDR1 SGHDT, CDR2 YYEEEE. This CDR3 region has 16 residues. Full variable domain (outside the CDR3, taken from reference TRBV5-6 and TRBJ2-7): DAGVTQSPTHLIKTRGQQVTLRCSPKSGHDTVSWYQQALGQGPQFIFQYYEEEERQRGNFPDRFSGHQFPNYSSELNVNALLLGDSALYLCASSLIGNYYSYEQYFGPGTRLTVT.

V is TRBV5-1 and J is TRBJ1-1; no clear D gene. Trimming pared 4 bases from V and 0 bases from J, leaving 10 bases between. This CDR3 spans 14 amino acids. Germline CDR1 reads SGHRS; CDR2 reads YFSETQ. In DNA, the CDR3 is TGCGCCAGCAGCCCACTTACGATGAACACTGAAGCTTTCTTT. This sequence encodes CASSPLTMNTEAFF.

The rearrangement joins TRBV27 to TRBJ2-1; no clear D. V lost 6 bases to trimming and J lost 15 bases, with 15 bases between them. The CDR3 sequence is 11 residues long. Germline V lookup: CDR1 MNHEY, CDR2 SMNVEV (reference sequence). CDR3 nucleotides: TGTGCCAGCAGCCCCGGGTCAACTCTGTTCTTC. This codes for CASSPGSTLFF.

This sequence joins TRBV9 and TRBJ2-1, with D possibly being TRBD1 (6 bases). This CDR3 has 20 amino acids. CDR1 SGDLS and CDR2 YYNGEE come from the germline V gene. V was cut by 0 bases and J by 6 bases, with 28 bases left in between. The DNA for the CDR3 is TGTGCCAGCAGCGTAGCAAATAGGGTTGTAGAGACAGGAGCCCTCAATGAGCAGTTCTTC. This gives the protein CASSVANRVVETGALNEQFF.

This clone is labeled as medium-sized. The CDR3 loop is CASSEEAGAGYNEQFF. For the CDR3, the DNA is TGTGCCAGCAGTGAAGAGGCAGGGGCGGGTTACAATGAGCAGTTCTTC. This chain connects TRBV6-1 to TRBJ2-1, with D possibly TRBD1 on 6 matching bases. This CDR3 contains 16 residues. The V end lost 1 base, the J end lost 4 bases, and 14 bases lay between the germline ends. CDR1 is MNHNS and CDR2 is SASEGT in the germline V gene.

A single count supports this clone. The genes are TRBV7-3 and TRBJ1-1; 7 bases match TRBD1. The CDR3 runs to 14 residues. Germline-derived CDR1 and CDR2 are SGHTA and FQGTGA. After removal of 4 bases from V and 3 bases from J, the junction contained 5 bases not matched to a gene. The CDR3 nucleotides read TGTGCCAGCAGCTCATCCGGGACAGACACTGAAGCTTTCTTT. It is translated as CASSSSGTDTEAFF.

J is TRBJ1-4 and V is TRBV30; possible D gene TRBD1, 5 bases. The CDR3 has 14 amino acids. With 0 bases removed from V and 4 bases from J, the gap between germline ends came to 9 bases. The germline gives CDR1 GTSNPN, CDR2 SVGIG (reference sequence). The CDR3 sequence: CAWSVTAINEKLFF. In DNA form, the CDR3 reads TGTGCCTGGAGTGTGACAGCTATTAATGAAAAACTGTTTTTT.

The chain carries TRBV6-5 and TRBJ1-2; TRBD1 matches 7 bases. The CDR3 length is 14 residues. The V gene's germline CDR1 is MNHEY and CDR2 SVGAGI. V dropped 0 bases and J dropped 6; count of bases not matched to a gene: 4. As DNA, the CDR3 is TGTGCCAGCAGTTACTCATCAGGGGGACATGGCTACACCTTC. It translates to CASSYSSGGHGYTF.

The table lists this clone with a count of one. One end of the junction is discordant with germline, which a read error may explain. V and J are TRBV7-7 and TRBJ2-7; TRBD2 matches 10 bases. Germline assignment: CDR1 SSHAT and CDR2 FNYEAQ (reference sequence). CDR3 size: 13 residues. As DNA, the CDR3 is TGTGCTAGCAGCTTATATAGCGGGAGGTCCCTACACTTC. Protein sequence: CASSLYSGRSLHF.

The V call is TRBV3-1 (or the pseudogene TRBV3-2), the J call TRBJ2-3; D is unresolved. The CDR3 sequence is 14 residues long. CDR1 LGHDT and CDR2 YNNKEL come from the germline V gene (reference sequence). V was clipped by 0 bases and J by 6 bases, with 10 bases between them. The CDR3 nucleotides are TGTGCCAGCAGCCAAGATATGGTTGTTGATACGCAGTATTTT. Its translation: CASSQDMVVDTQYF.

CDR3 in DNA: TGTGCCAGCAGTGAATTTGGGTCGGGCACTGAAGCTTTCTTT. The encoded protein is CASSEFGSGTEAFF. The chain has TRBV2 and TRBJ1-1; no clear D gene. Germline-derived CDR1 and CDR2 are SNHLY and FYNNEI. Trimming shortened V by 2 bases and J by 4 bases, and 11 bases separated the two germline ends. The CDR3 is made up of 14 amino acids.

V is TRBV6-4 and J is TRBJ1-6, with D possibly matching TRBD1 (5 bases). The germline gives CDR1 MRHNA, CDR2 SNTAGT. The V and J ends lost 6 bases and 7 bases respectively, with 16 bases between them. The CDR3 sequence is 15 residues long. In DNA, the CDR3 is TGTGCCAGCAGCCCCAGAGGGACGGTGAATTCACCCCTCCACTTT. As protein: CASSPRGTVNSPLHF.

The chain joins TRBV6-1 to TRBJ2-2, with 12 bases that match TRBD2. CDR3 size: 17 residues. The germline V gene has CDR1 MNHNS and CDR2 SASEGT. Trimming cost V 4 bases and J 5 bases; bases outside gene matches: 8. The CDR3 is CASSAPGLAGRTGELFF. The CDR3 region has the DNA TGTGCCAGCAGTGCACCCGGACTAGCGGGACGGACCGGGGAGCTGTTTTTT.

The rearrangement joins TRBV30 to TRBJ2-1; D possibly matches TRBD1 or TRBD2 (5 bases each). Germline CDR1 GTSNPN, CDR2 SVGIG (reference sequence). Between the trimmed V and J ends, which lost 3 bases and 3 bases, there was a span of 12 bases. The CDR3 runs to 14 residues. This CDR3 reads CAWSEGRDYNEQFF. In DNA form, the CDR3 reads TGTGCCTGGAGCGAGGGACGGGACTACAATGAGCAGTTCTTC.

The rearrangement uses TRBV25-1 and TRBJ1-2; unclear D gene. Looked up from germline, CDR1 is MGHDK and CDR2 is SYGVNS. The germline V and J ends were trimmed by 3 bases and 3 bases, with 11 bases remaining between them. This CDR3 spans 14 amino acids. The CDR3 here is CASSDWRADYGYTF. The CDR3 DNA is TGTGCCAGCAGTGACTGGAGGGCGGACTATGGCTACACCTTC.

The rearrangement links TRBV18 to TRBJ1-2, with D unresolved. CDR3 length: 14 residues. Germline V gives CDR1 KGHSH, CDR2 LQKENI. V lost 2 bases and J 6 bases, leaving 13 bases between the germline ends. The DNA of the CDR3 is TGTGCCAGCTCACCATCATCCCTTGGGGATGGCTACACCTTC. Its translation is CASSPSSLGDGYTF.

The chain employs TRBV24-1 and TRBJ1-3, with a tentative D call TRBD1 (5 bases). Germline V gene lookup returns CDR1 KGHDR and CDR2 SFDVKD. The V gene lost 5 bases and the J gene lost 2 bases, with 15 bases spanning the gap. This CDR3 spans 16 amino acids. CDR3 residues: CATSARQSMTGNTIYF. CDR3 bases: TGTGCCACCAGTGCGCGACAGAGTATGACTGGAAACACCATATATTTT.

In DNA, the CDR3 is TGTGCCAGCAGCCTCCTAGCGGGGGGGGACAATGAGCAGTTCTTC. This translates into CASSLLAGGDNEQFF. V is TRBV3-1 (or the pseudogene TRBV3-2) and J is TRBJ2-1; 12 bases fit TRBD2. V lost 4 bases and J lost 5; bases outside the gene matches: 3. The CDR3 spans 15 residues. Germline lookup yields CDR1 LGHDT and CDR2 YNNKEL (reference sequence).

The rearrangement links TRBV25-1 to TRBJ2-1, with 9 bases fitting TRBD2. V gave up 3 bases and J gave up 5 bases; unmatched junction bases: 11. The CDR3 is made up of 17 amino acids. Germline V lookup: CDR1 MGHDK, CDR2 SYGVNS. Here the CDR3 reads CASSDFAGGGSNNEQFF. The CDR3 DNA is TGTGCCAGCAGTGATTTTGCGGGAGGGGGATCAAACAATGAGCAGTTCTTC.

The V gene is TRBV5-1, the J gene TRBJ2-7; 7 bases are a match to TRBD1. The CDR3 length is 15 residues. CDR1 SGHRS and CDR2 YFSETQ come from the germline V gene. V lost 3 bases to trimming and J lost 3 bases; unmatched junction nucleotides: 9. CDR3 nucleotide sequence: TGCGCCAGCAGCTGGGGATCTCAGGGGGACTACGAGCAGTACTTC. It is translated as CASSWGSQGDYEQYF.

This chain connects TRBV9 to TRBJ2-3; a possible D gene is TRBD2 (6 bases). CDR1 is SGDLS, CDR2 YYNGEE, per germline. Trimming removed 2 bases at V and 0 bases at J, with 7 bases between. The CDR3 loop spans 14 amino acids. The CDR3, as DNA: TGTGCCAGCAGCGTCAGCGGGAGCACAGATACGCAGTATTTT. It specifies CASSVSGSTDTQYF.